This section outlines one T cell receptor (beta chain) sequence together with its context. Its antigen remains unidentified. The sample is drawn from a study of cytomegalovirus exposure and HLA in healthy donors. Findings and caveats of the study: Later work found that TCR association rates differed between HLA loci; DRB1 had the most and HLA-C the fewest.

PCR primers comprised 60 Vbeta and 13 Jbeta primers. The repertoire was sequenced with immunoSEQ multiplex PCR; TCRdb's copy has only in-frame clones and lacks some. The sample has more than 200,000 clones; 70% to 90% are singletons. The sequencing sample was made of PBMCs. The clonotype was recovered from a human donor in good health.

CDR3: CASSVGGGPYEQYF. The CDR3 nucleotides are TGTGCCAGCAGCGTAGGGGGAGGGCCCTACGAGCAGTACTTC. V gene TRBV9 combines with J gene TRBJ2-7, with 7 bases lining up with TRBD2. This CDR3 comprises 14 residues. Germline V gene sequence: CDR1 SGDLS, CDR2 YYNGEE. Losses at the gene ends were 0 bases for V and 2 bases for J; bases not matched to a gene: 2.